This passage covers 8 T cell receptor beta chains from one sample sequenced in a study of blood T cell repertoires in COVID-19. Generated by immunoSEQ multiplex PCR, the TCRdb table keeps only in-frame clones and is missing some. The repertoire has some 52,000 clones, roughly 89% of them found once; the top ten carry over 4%. Specimen: peripheral blood. The receptor set was obtained from a man aged 60 to 75 with active COVID-19.

V is TRBV4-2 and J is TRBJ1-2, with 9 positions matching TRBD1. The germline V gene has CDR1 LGHNA and CDR2 YNFKEQ. The CDR3 covers 18 residues. The junction had 20 bases not matched to a gene; V was cut back by 4 bases and J by 8 bases. CDR3 sequence (DNA): TGTGCCAGCAGCCTGAGCCCGGGGGGACAGGGAGAAACTTACGGCTACACCTTC. It yields the protein CASSLSPGGQGETYGYTF.

The chain combines TRBV5-6 with TRBJ2-7; 9 bases map to TRBD2. J lost 7 bases, V lost 4 bases, and 15 bases had no gene match. Per the germline V gene, CDR1 is SGHDT and CDR2 is YYEEEE. The CDR3 length is 16 residues. The CDR3 coding sequence is TGTGCCAGCAGCCCTCCGGGACTAGCAGCCAGGGGGGAGCAGTACTTC. Translated: CASSPPGLAARGEQYF.

V usage is TRBV6-6 and J usage is TRBJ2-1, with TRBD1 matching over 7 bases. CDR1 is MNHNY, CDR2 SVGAGI, per germline (reference sequence). After removal of 7 bases from V and 7 bases from J, the junction contained 4 bases not matched to a gene. The CDR3 runs to 12 residues. CDR3 amino acids: CASNKQGNEQFF. CDR3 coding DNA: TGTGCCAGCAATAAACAGGGGAATGAGCAGTTCTTC.

The chain employs TRBV7-2 and TRBJ1-2; 11 nucleotides align to TRBD1. V shed 5 bases, J shed 8 bases, and the junction held 13 bases outside the gene matches. The CDR3 spans 16 residues. Germline CDR1 and CDR2: SGHTA and FQGNSA. For the CDR3, the DNA is TGTGCCAGCAGCCCAAGGGTGGCGCGGACAGGGGGCGGCTACACCTTC. Protein product: CASSPRVARTGGGYTF.

The chain links TRBV28 to TRBJ2-7; TRBD2 might be the D (7 bases). This CDR3 is 12 amino acids long. V dropped 7 bases and J dropped 3 bases, with 10 bases sitting between them. Germline CDR1 MDHEN, CDR2 SYDVKM. The CDR3 spells CASTGGRYEQYF. The DNA of the CDR3 is TGTGCCAGCACGGGGGGCCGCTACGAGCAGTACTTC.

Of note for this clone: Other DNA sequences from this sample encode an identical CDR3 as well. The chain uses TRBV3-1 (or the pseudogene TRBV3-2) and TRBJ1-1, with TRBD1 as a possible D gene (5 bases). Trimming stripped 4 bases from V and 1 base from J, with 7 bases between. CDR3 length: 13 amino acids. CDR1 is LGHDT, CDR2 YNNKEL, per germline (reference sequence). The CDR3 region has the DNA TGTGCCAGCAGCCGCACAGGGAACACTGAAGCTTTCTTT. It encodes CASSRTGNTEAFF.

The rearrangement joins TRBV2 to TRBJ2-2; D gene ambiguous. Trimming pared 7 bases from V and 1 base from J, leaving 13 bases between. The germline gives CDR1 SNHLY, CDR2 FYNNEI. CDR3 length equals 15 residues. CDR3 in amino acids: CASTFVGLNTGELFF. The CDR3 nucleotides read TGTGCCAGCACCTTCGTGGGCCTGAACACCGGGGAGCTGTTTTTT.

V usage is TRBV19 and J usage is TRBJ2-7; D call uncertain. CDR1 and CDR2 (germline): LNHDA, SQIVND (reference sequence). This CDR3 is 13 amino acids long. V was trimmed by 0 bases and J by 0 bases, leaving 3 bases between them. The CDR3, as DNA: TGTGCCAGTAGTATAGACGGCTCCTACGAGCAGTACTTC. This codes for CASSIDGSYEQYF.